Described below is a single TCR beta chain sequence and its context. Its specificity is unknown. The sample comes from a study of cytomegalovirus exposure and HLA in healthy donors. Trimming removed 1 base from V and 0 bases from J, with 10 bases in between. The germline gives CDR1 SGHVS, CDR2 FQNEAQ. This CDR3 comprises 16 residues. Study findings and constraints: TCR sequences were mostly rare, though some public TCRs occurred in many donors. A later analysis found first-cohort TCR clusters tended to co-occur in the approximately 110 validation repertoires.

The assay was immunoSEQ multiplex PCR, and TCRdb's table has in-frame clones only and misses some. The data show 85,000 to 90,000 clones, 96% seen once. This chain uses TRBV7-8 with TRBJ1-3; D is uncertain. This receptor was obtained from a man aged 18 to 30 in good health and CMV-seronegative. The source material was PBMCs. For the CDR3, the DNA is TGTGCCAGCAGCTTAGGCGGAGGGTTCTCTGGAAACACCATATATTTT. Amino acid sequence: CASSLGGGFSGNTIYF.